The T cell receptor (beta chain) under discussion was sequenced for a study of T-cell memory formation after mild COVID-19. At the level of the study: Clusters of TCRs were largely donor specific. Notes on the study in general: Memory cells collected pre-infection included some clones that later responded, suggesting cross-reactive memory joined.

One entry per CDR3 protein results from TCRdb running MiXCR on the 5' RACE reads. The sample has 250,000 to 400,000 distinct CDR3 sequences, approximately 14% seen once. Note on this clonotype: Its antigen is still unknown.

V was trimmed by 3 bases and J by 4 bases, leaving 18 bases between them. The length of the CDR3 is 16 residues. Germline values: CDR1 SQVTM, CDR2 ANQGSEA. The specimen was PBMCs or a T cell subset sorted from them (not recorded which). The sequence derives from a man younger than 35 who had mild COVID-19 (a few samples of this study predate the infection). Cell type and time point are not known. V is TRBV29-1 and J is TRBJ2-2; D is perhaps TRBD1 (7 bases). The CDR3 loop reads CSVDFSQGGGTGELFF. The CDR3 DNA is TGCAGCGTTGATTTTTCGCAGGGGGGCGGCACCGGGGAGCTGTTTTTT.